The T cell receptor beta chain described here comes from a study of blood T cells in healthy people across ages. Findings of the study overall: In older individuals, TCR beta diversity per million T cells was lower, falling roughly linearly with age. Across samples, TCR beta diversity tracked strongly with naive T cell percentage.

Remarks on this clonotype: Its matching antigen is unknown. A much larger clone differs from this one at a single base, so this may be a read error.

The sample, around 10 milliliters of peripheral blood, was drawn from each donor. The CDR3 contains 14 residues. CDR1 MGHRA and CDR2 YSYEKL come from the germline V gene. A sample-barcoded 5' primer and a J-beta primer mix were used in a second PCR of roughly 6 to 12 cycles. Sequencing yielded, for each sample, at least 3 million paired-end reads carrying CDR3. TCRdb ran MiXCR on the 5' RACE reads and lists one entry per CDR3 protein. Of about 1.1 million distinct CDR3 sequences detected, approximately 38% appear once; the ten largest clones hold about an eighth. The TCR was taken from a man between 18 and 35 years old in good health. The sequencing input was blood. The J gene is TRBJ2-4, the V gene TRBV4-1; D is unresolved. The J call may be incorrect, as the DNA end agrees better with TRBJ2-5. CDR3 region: CAGSQVAVGETQYF. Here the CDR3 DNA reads TGCGCCGGCAGCCAAGTAGCTGTTGGGGAGACCCAGTACTTC.